One and the same sample provided the 23 T cell receptor beta chains below, sequenced in a study of blood T cell repertoires in COVID-19. This table comes from immunoSEQ multiplex PCR, and its TCRdb copy is limited to in-frame clones, with some not included. The sample carries 200,000 or so clones, 80% to 85% recorded once. The sample comprised peripheral blood. The receptors come from a human donor in a cohort sampled during active COVID-19.

The chain employs TRBV29-1 and TRBJ1-2; D is possibly TRBD1 (6 bases). CDR1 SQVTM and CDR2 ANQGSEA come from the germline V gene. The germline V and J ends were trimmed by 8 bases and 1 base, with 11 bases remaining between them. The CDR3 totals 12 residues. The CDR3 DNA sequence: TGCAGCTCAGGGGAGTTTAACTATGGCTACACCTTC. Protein product: CSSGEFNYGYTF.

The gene calls are TRBV9 and TRBJ2-7; 11 nucleotides agree with TRBD1. Germline V gives CDR1 SGDLS, CDR2 YYNGEE. The CDR3 spans 14 residues. Trimming took 4 bases from V and 6 from J; bases not matched to a gene: 6. CDR3 nucleotides: TGTGCCAGCAGCCTGCGGACAGGGGGCGGCGAGCAGTACTTC. It encodes CASSLRTGGGEQYF.

V gene TRBV4-3 combines with J gene TRBJ1-4; D possibly corresponds to TRBD1 (5 bases). Germline V gene lookup returns CDR1 LGHNA and CDR2 YSLEER. The CDR3 is 14 residues long. Trimming removed 0 bases at V and 6 bases at J, with 8 bases between. The CDR3 DNA is TGCGCCAGCAGCCAAGATTTGGGGCATGAAAAACTGTTTTTT. This translates into CASSQDLGHEKLFF.

The CDR3 loop is CASSLAGVFYEQYF. The CDR3 DNA follows: TGTGCCAGCAGCTTGGCAGGGGTATTCTACGAGCAGTACTTC. The chain has TRBV5-8 and TRBJ2-7, with D possibly matching TRBD1 (6 bases). This CDR3 spans 14 amino acids. Trimming pared 0 bases from V and 3 bases from J, leaving 10 bases between. Germline values: CDR1 SGHTS, CDR2 YDEGEE.

In this sample, this clone turned up once. CDR3 sequence (DNA): TGTGCCAGCAGTCACGGGACAGGGGTTCATCCCCAGCATTTT. Protein: CASSHGTGVHPQHF. The chain carries TRBV28 and TRBJ1-5; 10 bases are shared with TRBD1. The V and J ends lost 5 bases and 10 bases, in that order; junction bases with no gene match: 8. Germline values: CDR1 MDHEN, CDR2 SYDVKM. This CDR3 comprises 14 residues.

The chain has TRBV6-2 or TRBV6-3 and TRBJ2-2; TRBD1 matches 9 bases. The V segment lost 6 bases and the J segment 6 bases; nucleotides outside the gene matches: 8. Germline V lookup: CDR1 MNHEY, CDR2 SVGEGT. CDR3 size: 15 residues. The CDR3 protein is CASSSTGGKAGELFF. Here the CDR3 DNA reads TGTGCCAGCAGCTCGACAGGGGGGAAAGCCGGGGAGCTGTTTTTT.

This clone came up a few times. The chain has TRBV11-1 and TRBJ2-5; D is possibly TRBD2 (6 bases). The CDR3 contains 14 residues. Between the trimmed V and J ends, which lost 1 base and 5 bases, there was a span of 11 bases. Germline values: CDR1 SGHAT, CDR2 FQDESV (reference sequence). In DNA form, the CDR3 reads TGTGCCAGCAGCTTAGTTGGGGGGTGGGAGACCCAGTACTTC. It encodes CASSLVGGWETQYF. Using reference TRBV11-1 and TRBJ2-5 for the parts outside the CDR3, the full variable domain is EAEVAQSPRYKITEKSQAVAFWCDPISGHATLYWYRQILGQGPELLVQFQDESVVDDSQLPKDRFSAERLKGVDSTLKIQPAELGDSAMYLCASSLVGGWETQYFGPGTRLLVL.

This sequence joins TRBV18 and TRBJ1-2; a possible D gene is TRBD1 (6 bases). Germline loops: CDR1 KGHSH, CDR2 LQKENI. This CDR3 has 17 residues. V lost 1 base, J lost 0 bases, and 15 bases lay in between. This CDR3 reads CASSPQGGRGANYGYTF. CDR3 nucleotides: TGTGCCAGCTCACCACAGGGGGGGCGCGGTGCTAACTATGGCTACACCTTC.

Here the CDR3 reads CASSIRTDFSSGNTIYF. The CDR3 coding sequence is TGTGCCAGCAGCATACGGACAGATTTTAGCTCTGGAAACACCATATATTTT. This rearrangement joins TRBV7-8 to TRBJ1-3; TRBD1 is a possible D gene (6 bases). Germline assignment: CDR1 SGHVS and CDR2 FQNEAQ. The CDR3 spans 17 residues. Trimming pared 5 bases from V and 0 bases from J, leaving 17 bases between. The variable domain in full, completed from reference TRBV7-8 and TRBJ1-3, reads GAGVSQSPRYKVAKRGQDVALRCDPISGHVSLFWYQQALGQGPEFLTYFQNEAQLDKSGLPSDRFFAERPEGSVSTLKIQRTQQEDSAVYLCASSIRTDFSSGNTIYFGEGSWLTVV.

V and J are TRBV6-5 and TRBJ2-7; maybe TRBD2 (5 bases). This CDR3 spans 15 amino acids. Germline V gene data show CDR1 as MNHEY and CDR2 as SVGAGI. Trimming removed 7 bases at V and 2 bases at J, with 18 bases between. CDR3 residues: CASTFGSAVTYEQYF. The CDR3 DNA is TGTGCCAGCACCTTTGGTAGCGCGGTGACCTACGAGCAGTACTTC.

The chain combines TRBV9 with TRBJ2-7; 7 bases line up with TRBD2. V was clipped by 3 bases and J by 3 bases; unmatched bases: 9. In germline, CDR1 is SGDLS, CDR2 YYNGEE. The CDR3 is 15 amino acids. This chain's CDR3 is CASSGDGAGVYEQYF. The CDR3 DNA reads as TGTGCCAGCAGCGGAGACGGGGCGGGAGTCTACGAGCAGTACTTC.

V usage is TRBV7-3 and J usage is TRBJ2-1, with D perhaps matching TRBD2 (6 bases). From germline, CDR1 is SGHTA and CDR2 FQGTGA. The CDR3 covers 15 residues. Trimming took 2 bases from V and 0 from J, leaving 8 bases between them. The chain's CDR3 is CASSLGGTSYNEQFF. The CDR3 coding sequence is TGTGCCAGCAGCTTAGGCGGGACCTCCTACAATGAGCAGTTCTTC.

CDR3 DNA sequence: TGTGCCAGCAGCTTAGGCGGGGAGGTGGGAGAGCAGTACTTC. This gives the protein CASSLGGEVGEQYF. This chain connects TRBV7-6 to TRBJ2-7, with D possibly matching TRBD2 (6 bases). V shed 1 base and J shed 7 bases, with 14 bases lying between them. CDR3 length: 14 amino acids. Germline CDR1 is SGHVS and CDR2 is FNYEAQ.

The J gene is TRBJ2-1, the V gene TRBV30, with D possibly TRBD2 on 5 matching bases. CDR1 and CDR2 (germline): GTSNPN, SVGIG (reference sequence). The ends were cut back, 5 bases at V and 3 bases at J, with 14 bases in the middle. This CDR3 has 14 residues. The DNA of the CDR3 is TGTGCCTGGGTCCCCGAGACTAACTACAATGAGCAGTTCTTC. This gives the protein CAWVPETNYNEQFF. The full variable domain, its missing parts supplied by reference TRBV30 and TRBJ2-1, is SQTIHQWPATLVQPVGSPLSLECTVEGTSNPNLYWYRQAAGRGLQLLFYSVGIGQISSEVPQNLSASRPQDRQFILSSKKLLLSDSGFYLCAWVPETNYNEQFFGPGTRLTVL.

This chain uses TRBV7-8 with TRBJ2-7, with 7 bases matching TRBD2. The CDR3 runs 14 residues. V gave up 8 bases and J gave up 7 bases; unmatched junction bases: 14. Germline values: CDR1 SGHVS, CDR2 FQNEAQ. The DNA for the CDR3 is TGTGCCAGCGCTACCCGTACTAGCGTAGGTGAGCAGTACTTC. It specifies CASATRTSVGEQYF.

This clone was counted only a few times. The chain employs TRBV29-1 and TRBJ1-2; 12 bases fit TRBD1. This CDR3 region has 13 residues. The germline CDR1 and CDR2 sequences are SQVTM and ANQGSEA. Losses at the gene ends were 7 bases for V and 4 bases for J; bases not matched to a gene: 4. CDR3 nucleotides: TGCAGCGCCGGGACAGGGGGCGGCTATGGCTACACCTTC. This sequence encodes CSAGTGGGYGYTF. Together with reference TRBV29-1 and TRBJ1-2, the CDR3 gives the full variable domain: SAVISQKPSRDICQRGTSLTIQCQVDSQVTMMFWYRQQPGQSLTLIATANQGSEATYESGFVIDKFPISRPNLTFSTLTVSNMSPEDSSIYLCSAGTGGGYGYTFGSGTRLTVV.

This sequence joins TRBV28 and TRBJ2-7; weak D call: TRBD2 (7 bases). V lost 10 bases to trimming and J lost 4 bases, with 23 bases between them. Germline CDR1 is MDHEN and CDR2 is SYDVKM. The CDR3 is made up of 15 amino acids. The CDR3: CATKGGAEHTYEQYF. The CDR3 region has the DNA TGTGCCACTAAAGGGGGGGCCGAACACACTTACGAGCAGTACTTC.

The rearrangement uses TRBV9 and TRBJ2-5; maybe TRBD2 (7 bases). The germline CDR1 and CDR2 sequences are SGDLS and YYNGEE. CDR3 length: 15 amino acids. With 2 bases removed from V and 1 base from J, the gap between germline ends came to 12 bases. CDR3 nucleotides: TGTGCCAGCAGCGTGGGAGGGGGGCTCCAAGAGACCCAGTACTTC. This encodes CASSVGGGLQETQYF.

This clone appeared once. This chain uses TRBV28 with TRBJ2-7; TRBD1 is a possible D gene (6 bases). Trimming took 6 bases from V and 2 from J, leaving 11 bases between them. Germline values: CDR1 MDHEN, CDR2 SYDVKM. This CDR3 has 13 amino acids. The CDR3 DNA reads as TGTGCCAGCAGAATGGACAGTACCTACGAGCAGTACTTC. As protein: CASRMDSTYEQYF.

The J gene is TRBJ2-2, the V gene TRBV28, with TRBD1 matching over 9 bases. The CDR3 has 15 residues. The germline V gene has CDR1 MDHEN and CDR2 SYDVKM. V lost 6 bases, J lost 3 bases, and 5 bases stayed unmatched. The DNA of the CDR3 is TGTGCCAGCAGCCTGACAGGGGGGCACACCGGGGAGCTGTTTTTT. This sequence encodes CASSLTGGHTGELFF.

The rearrangement uses TRBV5-4 and TRBJ1-1; the D is unclear. This CDR3 comprises 14 residues. The ends were cut back, 0 bases at V and 0 bases at J, with 6 bases in the middle. Per germline, CDR1 SGHNT and CDR2 YYREEE (reference sequence). The DNA for the CDR3 is TGTGCCAGCAGCTTGGACACCTTGAACACTGAAGCTTTCTTT. Its translation: CASSLDTLNTEAFF.

CDR3 DNA: TGTGCCAGCAGTCCCGGACATGGGAAATCCTATAATTCACCCCTCCACTTT. Translation gives CASSPGHGKSYNSPLHF. The chain combines TRBV28 with TRBJ1-6; D may be TRBD1 (5 bases). This CDR3 spans 17 amino acids. CDR1 and CDR2 from the germline V gene are MDHEN and SYDVKM. Trimming took 5 bases from V and 1 from J, leaving 15 bases between them. Looking up the rest from reference TRBV28 and TRBJ1-6 gives the full variable domain: DVKVTQSSRYLVKRTGEKVFLECVQDMDHENMFWYRQDPGLGLRLIYFSYDVKMKEKGDIPEGYSVSREKKERFSLILESASTNQTSMYLCASSPGHGKSYNSPLHFGNGTRLTVT.

This chain connects TRBV28 to TRBJ1-4; tentatively, D is TRBD1 (6 bases). This CDR3 region has 16 residues. Trimming removed 5 bases at V and 0 bases at J, with 13 bases between. Germline CDR1 and CDR2: MDHEN and SYDVKM. This chain's CDR3 is CASSPTGPATNEKLFF. As DNA, the CDR3 is TGTGCCAGCAGTCCAACAGGGCCTGCAACTAATGAAAAACTGTTTTTT.